This T cell receptor (beta chain) appears in the sequencing data of a study of cytomegalovirus exposure and HLA in healthy donors. Study-wide findings and caveats: Analyses of presence and absence presupposed an approximately uniform sequencing depth across donors. Likely technical artifact: a cluster of highly shared sequence variants.

Amplification used 60 Vbeta primers and 13 Jbeta primers. The method was immunoSEQ multiplex PCR; TCRdb's version includes in-frame clones alone and lacks a portion of them. Of about 150,000 clones listed, around 77% are singletons. The CDR3 consists of 15 residues. The junction had 4 bases not matched to a gene; V was cut back by 0 bases and J by 2 bases. The germline CDR1 and CDR2 sequences are SGHRS and YFSETQ. Remarks on this clone: The antigen is unknown.

This sequence originates from a woman between 35 and 50 years old in good health and CMV-seropositive. Sample: PBMCs. The chain is built from TRBV5-1 and TRBJ1-1; TRBD1 matches at 7 bases. As DNA, the CDR3 is TGCGCCAGCAGCTTGGCGACAGGGCCCAACACTGAAGCTTTCTTT. This encodes CASSLATGPNTEAFF.